This TCR beta chain is from a study of early T cells in non-severe SARS-CoV-2 infection. The study's findings and limits: VDJdb matching favored anti-spike CD8 responses, missing private and CD4 specificities.

Germline assignment: CDR1 DFQATT and CDR2 SNEGSKA (reference sequence). After removal of 2 bases from V and 3 bases from J, the junction contained 3 bases not matched to a gene. The CDR3 extends over 14 amino acids. The TCR library protocol was used to attach unique molecular identifiers. These identifiers were attached to individual cDNA molecules. TCRdb reprocessed the 5' RACE reads via MiXCR and lists one record per CDR3 protein. The sample records 90,000 to 130,000 distinct CDR3 sequences, roughly 12% being singletons. This clonotype was detected ten times or more. What it binds is not known. This sequence joins TRBV20-1 and TRBJ2-1, with TRBD2 matching over 8 bases. The receptor's source is an adult who was a healthcare worker with PCR-confirmed SARS-CoV-2 infection or an uninfected control (not recorded which). The material was whole blood, obtained at baseline. CDR3: CSARSGGLYNEQFF. DNA of the CDR3: TGCAGTGCTAGAAGCGGGGGACTCTACAATGAGCAGTTCTTC.